The 29 T cell receptor beta chains below all came from one sample that was sequenced in a study of cytomegalovirus exposure and HLA in healthy donors. Primers included in the PCR were 60 Vbeta and 13 Jbeta primers. Clones were sequenced by immunoSEQ multiplex PCR, and TCRdb holds only the in-frame ones, with some missing. Of 230,000 or so clones listed, nearly 95% were seen once; the top ten hold about 1.7%. Material for sequencing was PBMCs. These receptors came from a girl aged 2 to 9 in good health and CMV-seronegative.

Only one count was recorded for this clone. The chain uses TRBV10-1 and TRBJ2-1, with D perhaps TRBD1 (5 bases). This CDR3 is built from 14 residues. V lost 4 bases to trimming and J lost 5 bases, with 12 bases between them. The germline CDR1 and CDR2 sequences are WNHNN and SYGVQD (reference sequence). The CDR3 DNA reads TGCGCCAGCAGTGCGTTGGGCAGGGACAATGAGCAGTTCTTC. Translation: CASSALGRDNEQFF.

This clone was detected once. The chain employs TRBV6-1 and TRBJ2-3; TRBD2 matches at 8 bases. This CDR3 region has 15 residues. Germline lookup yields CDR1 MNHNS and CDR2 SASEGT. The trim removed 6 bases at V and 0 bases at J, leaving 5 bases unmatched. CDR3 sequence: CASRQSGGSTDTQYF. The CDR3 DNA is TGTGCCAGCAGACAAAGCGGGGGTAGCACAGATACGCAGTATTTT.

This chain uses TRBV15 with TRBJ2-2; the D gene is possibly TRBD1 (6 bases). Germline CDR1 is LNHNV and CDR2 is YYDKDF (reference sequence). The V gene lost 3 bases and the J gene lost 7 bases, with 9 bases spanning the gap. CDR3 length: 13 residues. DNA of the CDR3: TGTGCCACCAGCAGTTCAGGGGTCGGGGAGCTGTTTTTT. It yields the protein CATSSSGVGELFF.

The V and J genes are TRBV10-3 and TRBJ2-1; the match to TRBD2 covers 11 bases. The germline CDR1 and CDR2 sequences are ENHRY and SYGVKD. After removal of 5 bases from V and 9 bases from J, the junction contained 6 bases not matched to a gene. The CDR3 runs 14 residues. The CDR3 DNA reads as TGTGCCATCAGTTATAGCGGGGGGGTGGGTGAGCAGTTCTTC. It codes for CAISYSGGVGEQFF.

The table lists this clone with a count of one. V usage is TRBV7-9 and J usage is TRBJ2-7; 14 nucleotides match TRBD2. Looked up from germline, CDR1 is SEHNR and CDR2 is FQNEAQ (reference sequence). The V and J ends lost 5 bases and 5 bases, in that order; junction bases with no gene match: 5. CDR3 length: 15 residues. The CDR3 spells CASSHPGLAGDEQYF. The DNA of the CDR3 is TGTGCCAGCAGCCATCCGGGACTAGCGGGAGACGAGCAGTACTTC.

The chain employs TRBV6-5 and TRBJ2-7; D is undetermined. The CDR3 length is 12 residues. Germline-derived CDR1 and CDR2 are MNHEY and SVGAGI. Trimming removed 2 bases from V and 6 bases from J, with 8 bases in between. This CDR3 reads CASSYPNGEQYF. Here the CDR3 DNA reads TGTGCCAGCAGTTACCCGAACGGCGAGCAGTACTTC.

The rearrangement links TRBV6-5 to TRBJ1-1; no clear D gene. V was clipped by 5 bases and J by 4 bases, with 11 bases between them. Germline CDR1 is MNHEY and CDR2 is SVGAGI. This CDR3 spans 13 amino acids. CDR3 in DNA: TGTGCCAGCAGTCTACAACGGGGCACTGAAGCTTTCTTT. This gives the protein CASSLQRGTEAFF.

The V gene is TRBV11-2, the J gene TRBJ2-7, with TRBD2 matching over 12 bases. Per the germline V gene, CDR1 is SGHAT and CDR2 is FQNNGV. The length of the CDR3 is 14 residues. After removal of 6 bases from V and 0 bases from J, the junction contained 0 bases not matched to a gene. CDR3 loop: CASRLAGGSYEQYF. CDR3 coding DNA: TGTGCCAGCAGACTAGCGGGAGGCTCCTACGAGCAGTACTTC.

The table lists this clone with a few counts. The chain employs TRBV29-1 and TRBJ2-1; maybe TRBD1 (5 bases). With 7 bases removed from V and 5 bases from J, the gap between germline ends came to 12 bases. The CDR3 runs 12 residues. Germline V CDR1 and CDR2: SQVTM, ANQGSEA. The CDR3 protein is CSARRVNNEQFF. CDR3 bases: TGCAGCGCCCGCAGGGTTAACAATGAGCAGTTCTTC.

The chain joins TRBV18 to TRBJ2-1; D is possibly TRBD2 (6 bases). Germline CDR1 and CDR2: KGHSH and LQKENI. The V end was cut by 2 bases, the J end by 3 bases, with 8 bases between. The CDR3 runs to 14 residues. Here the CDR3 DNA reads TGTGCCAGCTCACCAACTAGCATCTACAATGAGCAGTTCTTC. Translated, it gives CASSPTSIYNEQFF.

The chain uses TRBV7-6 and TRBJ2-1; 12 bases match TRBD2. The V and J ends lost 4 bases and 7 bases, in that order; junction bases with no gene match: 5. CDR3 size: 15 residues. Germline V gene data show CDR1 as SGHVS and CDR2 as FNYEAQ. For the CDR3, the DNA is TGTGCCAGCAGCTCCGGGACTAGCGGGTTAAATGAGCAGTTCTTC. This gives the protein CASSSGTSGLNEQFF.

The V call is TRBV18, the J call TRBJ2-3, with D tentatively TRBD1 (6 bases). Trimming took 6 bases from V and 8 from J, leaving 15 bases between them. The CDR3 is 13 amino acids. Germline CDR1 is KGHSH and CDR2 is LQKENI. The CDR3 coding sequence is TGTGCCAGCTCCTCCTTACAGGGCGGTACGCAGTATTTT. Translating gives CASSSLQGGTQYF.

This sequence joins TRBV11-3 and TRBJ2-5; the D is unclear. The CDR3 has 15 residues. V shed 4 bases and J shed 1 base, with 13 bases lying between them. Per the germline V gene, CDR1 is SGHNT and CDR2 is YENEEA. The CDR3 loop is CASSSAGSSQETQYF. The CDR3 coding sequence is TGTGCCAGCAGCTCCGCTGGTAGCAGCCAAGAGACCCAGTACTTC.

The gene calls are TRBV28 and TRBJ1-3; D not resolved. V gave up 6 bases and J gave up 4 bases, with 16 bases separating them. The CDR3 has 15 amino acids. CDR1 MDHEN and CDR2 SYDVKM come from the germline V gene. The CDR3 loop reads CASSSQFPTGNTIYF. CDR3 DNA sequence: TGTGCCAGCAGCAGCCAGTTCCCGACAGGAAACACCATATATTTT.

This chain uses TRBV29-1 with TRBJ1-2; D unclear. The V end was cut by 7 bases, the J end by 4 bases, with 16 bases between. The germline V gene has CDR1 SQVTM and CDR2 ANQGSEA. The CDR3 is 13 amino acids. For the CDR3, the DNA is TGCAGCGGTAAAGAACTCGCGGGCTATGGCTACACCTTC. Translating it yields CSGKELAGYGYTF. The full variable domain, its missing parts supplied by reference TRBV29-1 and TRBJ1-2, is SAVISQKPSRDICQRGTSLTIQCQVDSQVTMMFWYRQQPGQSLTLIATANQGSEATYESGFVIDKFPISRPNLTFSTLTVSNMSPEDSSIYLCSGKELAGYGYTFGSGTRLTVV.

The chain couples TRBV4-1 to TRBJ1-1; TRBD1 is a possible D gene (5 bases). This CDR3 comprises 14 residues. CDR1 MGHRA and CDR2 YSYEKL come from the germline V gene. V shed 6 bases and J shed 0 bases, with 11 bases lying between them. The CDR3 loop reads CASSPTDMNTEAFF. The CDR3 coding sequence is TGCGCCAGCAGTCCCACGGACATGAACACTGAAGCTTTCTTT.

The rearrangement uses TRBV29-1 and TRBJ2-7; a possible D gene is TRBD2 (6 bases). This CDR3 is built from 14 residues. Germline loops: CDR1 SQVTM, CDR2 ANQGSEA. Trimming left V 4 bases short and J 6 bases short, with 19 bases between. This CDR3 is CSVGVPTSSTEQYF. CDR3 bases: TGCAGCGTTGGTGTTCCCACTAGCTCGACCGAGCAGTACTTC.

The gene calls are TRBV9 and TRBJ1-1, with D possibly matching TRBD1 (5 bases). Trimming took off 4 bases at V and 1 base at J, with 14 bases between the two ends. This CDR3 is 15 amino acids long. Germline lookup yields CDR1 SGDLS and CDR2 YYNGEE. The DNA of the CDR3 is TGTGCCAGCAGCTTACATGACAGTTCGAACACTGAAGCTTTCTTT. Amino acids: CASSLHDSSNTEAFF.

The chain couples TRBV6-1 to TRBJ2-7, with D perhaps TRBD2 (6 bases). The CDR3 is made up of 15 amino acids. V lost 4 bases and J lost 0, with 13 bases in between. CDR1 and CDR2 from the germline V gene are MNHNS and SASEGT. The CDR3 loop reads CASSGAGKISYEQYF. Here the CDR3 DNA reads TGTGCCAGCAGTGGGGCGGGAAAGATCTCCTACGAGCAGTACTTC.

The rearrangement uses TRBV10-3 and TRBJ2-2, with 13 nucleotides matching TRBD2. V shed 8 bases and J 1 base; nucleotides not matched to a gene: 7. In germline, CDR1 is ENHRY, CDR2 SYGVKD. The CDR3 length is 17 residues. CDR3 DNA: TGTGCCATCGGCCGGACTAGCGGGGGTGTGAACACCGGGGAGCTGTTTTTT. It encodes CAIGRTSGGVNTGELFF.

The rearrangement uses TRBV28 and TRBJ1-1; TRBD1 might be the D (5 bases). The ends were cut back, 8 bases at V and 0 bases at J, with 40 bases in the middle. The CDR3 has 23 amino acids. CDR1 is MDHEN, CDR2 SYDVKM, per germline. CDR3 coding DNA: TGTGCCAGCCGAAAGAAACTAAAGGTCAATCAAGCAGCAAGGGGCCTTATGAACACTGAAGCTTTCTTT. It is translated as CASRKKLKVNQAARGLMNTEAFF.

The rearrangement links TRBV30 to TRBJ2-7; possibly TRBD1 for D (7 bases). Between the trimmed V and J ends, which lost 4 bases and 6 bases, there was a span of 19 bases. The CDR3 covers 14 residues. Germline assignment: CDR1 GTSNPN and CDR2 SVGIG (reference sequence). The CDR3 nucleotides read TGTGCCTGGAAGAGGGGGGACAGAGGGAGCGAGCAGTACTTC. Residues: CAWKRGDRGSEQYF.

This sequence joins TRBV28 and TRBJ1-5; TRBD1 agrees at 11 bases. The germline V gene has CDR1 MDHEN and CDR2 SYDVKM. The CDR3 loop spans 15 amino acids. J lost 5 bases, V lost 4 bases, and 4 bases had no gene match. Here the CDR3 DNA reads TGTGCCAGCAGTTCTGGGACAGGGGGTGATCAGCCCCAGCATTTT. The encoded protein is CASSSGTGGDQPQHF.

The rearrangement joins TRBV9 to TRBJ2-5; 8 nucleotides match TRBD2. The germline CDR1 and CDR2 sequences are SGDLS and YYNGEE. J was trimmed by 5 bases and V by 3 bases; bases with no gene match: 9. This CDR3 spans 15 amino acids. CDR3 loop: CASSAGGALGETQYF. CDR3 nucleotides: TGTGCCAGCAGCGCCGGGGGGGCTTTGGGCGAGACCCAGTACTTC. Complete variable domain (other parts from reference TRBV9 and TRBJ2-5): DSGVTQTPKHLITATGQRVTLRCSPRSGDLSVYWYQQSLDQGLQFLIQYYNGEERAKGNILERFSAQQFPDLHSELNLSSLELGDSALYFCASSAGGALGETQYFGPGTRLLVL.

J is TRBJ2-5 and V is TRBV6-1, with 12 bases identical to TRBD1. The last part of the DNA fits TRBJ2-7 better; the J call may be wrong. The V gene's germline CDR1 is MNHNS and CDR2 SASEGT. The CDR3 is made up of 15 amino acids. The CDR3 sequence: CASGPRDRGLYEQYF. The CDR3 coding sequence is TGTGCCAGCGGGCCCCGGGACAGGGGGCTTTACGAGCAGTACTTC.

The V gene is TRBV5-4, the J gene TRBJ1-4; tentatively, D is TRBD1 (5 bases). Germline V gene sequence: CDR1 SGHNT, CDR2 YYREEE (reference sequence). CDR3 length: 16 amino acids. Trimming took off 6 bases at V and 5 bases at J, with 20 bases between the two ends. CDR3 DNA: TGTGCCAGCAAACTTGCCGGTCCAGGGTCGAATGAAAAACTGTTTTTT. Amino acids: CASKLAGPGSNEKLFF.

The V gene is TRBV6-4, the J gene TRBJ2-1; 10 bases are a match to TRBD2. Unmatched junction bases numbered 8, after V lost 0 bases and J lost 9 bases. This CDR3 region has 16 residues. CDR1 and CDR2 from the germline V gene are MRHNA and SNTAGT. The CDR3 nucleotides read TGTGCCAGCAGTGACTCGTCTAGCGGGAGTCTGATTGAGCAGTTCTTC. This sequence encodes CASSDSSSGSLIEQFF.

This chain connects TRBV5-6 to TRBJ2-1; 9 bases line up with TRBD1. The germline V gene encodes CDR1 SGHDT and CDR2 YYEEEE. This CDR3 region has 13 residues. The V and J ends lost 0 bases and 9 bases, in that order; junction bases with no gene match: 1. CDR3 in DNA: TGTGCCAGCAGCTTGGGGACAGGGGTTGAGCAGTTCTTC. Encoded protein: CASSLGTGVEQFF.

The chain recombines TRBV2 with TRBJ2-1; the match to TRBD2 covers 9 bases. Germline V gives CDR1 SNHLY, CDR2 FYNNEI. This CDR3 is 15 amino acids long. V was clipped by 7 bases and J by 6 bases; unmatched bases: 10. CDR3 nucleotides: TGTGCCAGCAAGAGGAAGCGGGAGGCCTTCAATGAGCAGTTCTTC. Its protein product is CASKRKREAFNEQFF. The full variable domain, its missing parts supplied by reference TRBV2 and TRBJ2-1, is EPEVTQTPSHQVTQMGQEVILRCVPISNHLYFYWYRQILGQKVEFLVSFYNNEISEKSEIFDDQFSVERPDGSNFTLKIRSTKLEDSAMYFCASKRKREAFNEQFFGPGTRLTVL.